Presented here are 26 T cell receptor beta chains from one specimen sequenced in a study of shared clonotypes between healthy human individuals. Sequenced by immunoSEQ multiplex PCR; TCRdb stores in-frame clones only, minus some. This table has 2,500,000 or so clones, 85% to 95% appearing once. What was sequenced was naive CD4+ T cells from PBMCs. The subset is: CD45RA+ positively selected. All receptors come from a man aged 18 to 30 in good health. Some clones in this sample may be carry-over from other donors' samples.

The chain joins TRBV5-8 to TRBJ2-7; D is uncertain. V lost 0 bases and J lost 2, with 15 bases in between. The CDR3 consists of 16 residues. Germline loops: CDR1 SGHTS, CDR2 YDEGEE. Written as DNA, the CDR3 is TGTGCCAGCAGCTTGGGGGTGGGCGGCCGGACCTACGAGCAGTACTTC. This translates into CASSLGVGGRTYEQYF.

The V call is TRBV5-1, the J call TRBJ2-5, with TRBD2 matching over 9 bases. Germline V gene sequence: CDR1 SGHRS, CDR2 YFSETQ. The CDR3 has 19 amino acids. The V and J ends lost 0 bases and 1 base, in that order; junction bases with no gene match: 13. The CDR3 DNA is TGCGCCAGCAGCTTGGCATGGGCAGCGGGAGGCTACACCCAAGAGACCCAGTACTTC. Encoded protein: CASSLAWAAGGYTQETQYF.

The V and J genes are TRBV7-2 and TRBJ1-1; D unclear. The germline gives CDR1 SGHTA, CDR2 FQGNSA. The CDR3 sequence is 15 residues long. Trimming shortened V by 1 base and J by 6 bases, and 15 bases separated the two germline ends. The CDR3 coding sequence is TGTGCCAGCAGCTTAGGGGTAACACTGATCGCTGAAGCTTTCTTT. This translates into CASSLGVTLIAEAFF.

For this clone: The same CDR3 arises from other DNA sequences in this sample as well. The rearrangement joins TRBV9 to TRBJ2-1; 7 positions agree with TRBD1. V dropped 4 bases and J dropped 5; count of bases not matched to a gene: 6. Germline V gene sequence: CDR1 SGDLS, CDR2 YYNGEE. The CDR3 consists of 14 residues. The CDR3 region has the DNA TGTGCCAGCAGCCCCCGGACAGGACACAATGAGCAGTTCTTC. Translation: CASSPRTGHNEQFF.

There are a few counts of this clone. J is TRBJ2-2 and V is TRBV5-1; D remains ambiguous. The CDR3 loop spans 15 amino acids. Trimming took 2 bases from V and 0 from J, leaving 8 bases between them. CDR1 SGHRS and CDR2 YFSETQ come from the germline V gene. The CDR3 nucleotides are TGCGCCAGCAGCTTCCGGTCAGCGAACACCGGGGAGCTGTTTTTT. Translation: CASSFRSANTGELFF.

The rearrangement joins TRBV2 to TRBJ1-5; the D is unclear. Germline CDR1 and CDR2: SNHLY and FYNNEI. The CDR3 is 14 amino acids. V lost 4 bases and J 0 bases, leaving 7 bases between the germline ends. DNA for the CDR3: TGTGCCAGCAGTGTTATTGGTAGCAATCAGCCCCAGCATTTT. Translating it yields CASSVIGSNQPQHF.

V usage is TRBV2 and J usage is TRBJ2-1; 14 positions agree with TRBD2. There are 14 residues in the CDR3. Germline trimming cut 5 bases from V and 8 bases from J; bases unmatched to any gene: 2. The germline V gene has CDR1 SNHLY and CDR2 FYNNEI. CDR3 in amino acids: CASSWTSGRYEQFF. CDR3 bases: TGTGCCAGCAGTTGGACTAGCGGGAGGTATGAGCAGTTCTTC. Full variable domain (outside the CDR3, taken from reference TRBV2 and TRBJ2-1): EPEVTQTPSHQVTQMGQEVILRCVPISNHLYFYWYRQILGQKVEFLVSFYNNEISEKSEIFDDQFSVERPDGSNFTLKIRSTKLEDSAMYFCASSWTSGRYEQFFGPGTRLTVL.

The DNA for the CDR3 is TGTGCCAGCAGCCCTGGGGACACGGGATCCACAGATACGCAGTATTTT. It codes for CASSPGDTGSTDTQYF. The chain is built from TRBV7-9 and TRBJ2-3; a weak D match, TRBD1 (6 bases). This CDR3 is built from 16 residues. The germline gives CDR1 SEHNR, CDR2 FQNEAQ (reference sequence). V lost 5 bases and J 2 bases, leaving 17 bases between the germline ends.

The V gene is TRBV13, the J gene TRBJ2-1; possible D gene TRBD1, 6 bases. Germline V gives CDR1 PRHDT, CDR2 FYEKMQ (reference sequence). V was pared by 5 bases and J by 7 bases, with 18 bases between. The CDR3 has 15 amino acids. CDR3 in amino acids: CASSRRQVEGNEQFF. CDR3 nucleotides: TGTGCCAGCAGCCGTCGACAGGTCGAGGGTAATGAGCAGTTCTTC.

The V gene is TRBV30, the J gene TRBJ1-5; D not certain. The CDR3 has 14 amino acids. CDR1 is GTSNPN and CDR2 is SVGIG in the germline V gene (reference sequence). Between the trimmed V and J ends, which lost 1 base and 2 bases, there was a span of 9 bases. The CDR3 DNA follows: TGTGCCTGGAGTGACGGTAATGGCAATCAGCCCCAGCATTTT. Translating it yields CAWSDGNGNQPQHF.

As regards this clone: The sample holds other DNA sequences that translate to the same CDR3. In nucleotides, the CDR3 is TGTGCCAGCAGCCGGACAGGCAGCACTGAAGCTTTCTTT. Translating it yields CASSRTGSTEAFF. This chain joins TRBV7-9 and TRBJ1-1; 7 bases are a match to TRBD1. The CDR3 sequence is 13 residues long. The J segment lost 4 bases and the V segment lost 5 bases, leaving 4 bases of the junction unmatched. The germline V gene has CDR1 SEHNR and CDR2 FQNEAQ (reference sequence).

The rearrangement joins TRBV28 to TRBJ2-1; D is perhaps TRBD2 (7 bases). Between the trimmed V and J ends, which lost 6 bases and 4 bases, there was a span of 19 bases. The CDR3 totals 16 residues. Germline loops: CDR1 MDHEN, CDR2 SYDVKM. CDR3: CASSPRGAGEYNEQFF. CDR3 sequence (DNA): TGTGCCAGCAGCCCCCGGGGGGCGGGCGAATACAATGAGCAGTTCTTC.

CDR3 coding DNA: TGTGCCAGCAGCCGACAAGCTGCGGGAGCCAAAAACATTCAGTACTTC. Amino acid sequence: CASSRQAAGAKNIQYF. The chain combines TRBV27 with TRBJ2-4; D is perhaps TRBD2 (5 bases). In germline, CDR1 is MNHEY, CDR2 SMNVEV (reference sequence). The CDR3 has 16 residues. The V gene lost 6 bases and the J gene lost 0 bases, with 15 bases spanning the gap.

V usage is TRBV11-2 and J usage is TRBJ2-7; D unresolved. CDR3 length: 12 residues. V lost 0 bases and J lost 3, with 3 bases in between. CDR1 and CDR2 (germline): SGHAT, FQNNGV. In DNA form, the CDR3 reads TGTGCCAGCAGCTTAGATCACTACGAGCAGTACTTC. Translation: CASSLDHYEQYF.

The CDR3 nucleotides are TGTGCCAGCAGCTTAGATCCCTATCAGCCCCAGCATTTT. Its protein product is CASSLDPYQPQHF. The chain joins TRBV5-5 to TRBJ1-5; D uncertain. Germline assignment: CDR1 SGHKS and CDR2 YYEKEE (reference sequence). This CDR3 is 13 amino acids long. Trimming took off 2 bases at V and 5 bases at J, with 8 bases between the two ends. Together with reference TRBV5-5 and TRBJ1-5, the CDR3 gives the full variable domain: DAGVTQSPTHLIKTRGQQVTLRCSPISGHKSVSWYQQVLGQGPQFIFQYYEKEERGRGNFPDRFSARQFPNYSSELNVNALLLGDSALYLCASSLDPYQPQHFGDGTRLSIL.

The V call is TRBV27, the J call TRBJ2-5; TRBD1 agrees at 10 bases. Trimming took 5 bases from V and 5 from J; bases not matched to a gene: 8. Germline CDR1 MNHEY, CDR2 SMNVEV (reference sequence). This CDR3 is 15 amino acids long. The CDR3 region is CASSPDRGQGETQYF. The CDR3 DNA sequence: TGTGCCAGCAGTCCAGACAGGGGGCAAGGTGAGACCCAGTACTTC.

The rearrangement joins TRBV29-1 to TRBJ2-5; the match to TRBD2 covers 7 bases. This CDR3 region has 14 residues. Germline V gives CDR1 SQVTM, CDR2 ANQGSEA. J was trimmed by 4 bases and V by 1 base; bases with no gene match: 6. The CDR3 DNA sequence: TGCAGCGTTGAAGGGGAGTCGGGGGGAGAGACCCAGTACTTC. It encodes CSVEGESGGETQYF.

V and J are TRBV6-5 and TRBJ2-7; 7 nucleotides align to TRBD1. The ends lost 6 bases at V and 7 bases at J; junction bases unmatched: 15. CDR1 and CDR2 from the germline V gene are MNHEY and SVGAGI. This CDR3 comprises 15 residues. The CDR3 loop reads CASRPVKQGYWEQYF. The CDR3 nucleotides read TGTGCCAGCAGGCCCGTTAAACAGGGGTACTGGGAGCAGTACTTC.

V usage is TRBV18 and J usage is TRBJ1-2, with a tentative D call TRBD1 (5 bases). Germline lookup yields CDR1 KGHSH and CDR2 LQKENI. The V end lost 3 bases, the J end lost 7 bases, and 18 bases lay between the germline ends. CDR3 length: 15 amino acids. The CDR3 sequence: CASSPRVTGDTGYTF. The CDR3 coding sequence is TGTGCCAGCTCACCGAGGGTCACAGGAGATACTGGCTACACCTTC.

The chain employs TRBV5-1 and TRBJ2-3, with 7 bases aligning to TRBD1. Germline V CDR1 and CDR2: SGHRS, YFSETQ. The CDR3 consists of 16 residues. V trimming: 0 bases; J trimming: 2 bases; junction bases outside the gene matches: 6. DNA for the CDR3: TGCGCCAGCAGCTTGGCTCCAGGGGGAGACACAGATACGCAGTATTTT. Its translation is CASSLAPGGDTDTQYF. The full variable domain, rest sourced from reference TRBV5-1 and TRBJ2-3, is KAGVTQTPRYLIKTRGQQVTLSCSPISGHRSVSWYQQTPGQGLQFLFEYFSETQRNKGNFPGRFSGRQFSNSRSEMNVSTLELGDSALYLCASSLAPGGDTDTQYFGPGTRLTVL.

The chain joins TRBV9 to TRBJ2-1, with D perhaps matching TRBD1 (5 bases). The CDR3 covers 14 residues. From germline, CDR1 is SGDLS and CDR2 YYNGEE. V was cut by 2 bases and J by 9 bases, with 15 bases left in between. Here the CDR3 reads CASSVTGLSREQFF. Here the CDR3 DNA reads TGTGCCAGCAGCGTCACAGGTTTGTCCCGTGAGCAGTTCTTC.

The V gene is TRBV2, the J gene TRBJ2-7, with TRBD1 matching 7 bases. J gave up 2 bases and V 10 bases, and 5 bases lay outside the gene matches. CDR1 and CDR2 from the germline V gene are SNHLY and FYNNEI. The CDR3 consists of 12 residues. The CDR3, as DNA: TGTGCCACCAGACAGGGAGCCTACGAGCAGTACTTC. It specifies CATRQGAYEQYF.

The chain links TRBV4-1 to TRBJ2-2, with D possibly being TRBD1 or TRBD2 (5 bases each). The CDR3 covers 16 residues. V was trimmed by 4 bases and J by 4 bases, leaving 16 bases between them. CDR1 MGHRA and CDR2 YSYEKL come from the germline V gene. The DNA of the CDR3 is TGCGCCAGCAGCCGTCCGGGACGCCCCGGCACCGGGGAGCTGTTTTTT. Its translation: CASSRPGRPGTGELFF.

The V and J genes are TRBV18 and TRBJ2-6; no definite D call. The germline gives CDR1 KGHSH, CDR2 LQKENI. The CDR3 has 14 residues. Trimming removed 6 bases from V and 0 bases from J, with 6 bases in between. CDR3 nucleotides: TGTGCCAGCTCGTACTCCTCTGGGGCCAACGTCCTGACTTTC. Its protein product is CASSYSSGANVLTF.

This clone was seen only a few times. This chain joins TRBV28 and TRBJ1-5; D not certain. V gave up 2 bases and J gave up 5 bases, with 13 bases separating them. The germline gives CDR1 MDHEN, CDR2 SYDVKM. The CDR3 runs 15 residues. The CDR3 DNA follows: TGTGCCAGCAGTTTAGAGAGGGTCAAGGATCAGCCCCAGCATTTT. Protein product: CASSLERVKDQPQHF.

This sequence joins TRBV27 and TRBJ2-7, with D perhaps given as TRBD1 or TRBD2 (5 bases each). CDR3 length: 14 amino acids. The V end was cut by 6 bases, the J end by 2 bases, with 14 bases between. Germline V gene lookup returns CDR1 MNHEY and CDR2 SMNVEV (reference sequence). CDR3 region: CASRPGTGTYEQYF. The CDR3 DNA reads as TGTGCCAGCAGGCCCGGGACGGGTACCTACGAGCAGTACTTC.